This section outlines one T cell receptor (beta chain) sequence together with its context. The antigen is unknown. With 60 Vbeta and 13 Jbeta primers, the PCR was carried out. Using immunoSEQ multiplex PCR, the repertoire was profiled, and TCRdb retains in-frame clones only, with some absent. The data contain about 150,000 clones, about three quarters of them singletons. The CDR3 length is 12 residues. Trimming took 4 bases from V and 5 from J, leaving 8 bases between them. Germline loops: CDR1 SGHRS, CDR2 YFSETQ. The data derive from a study of cytomegalovirus exposure and HLA in healthy donors. General study findings and limits: Per a prior analysis, the majority of TCR beta V segments were productive roughly 90% or roughly 30% of the time. Researchers reported that a few CMV-associated chains were confirmed in vitro as CMV antigen-specific.

J is TRBJ2-3 and V is TRBV5-1, with D unresolved. This sequence was found in a male donor in good health and CMV-seronegative. The sample comprised PBMCs. The CDR3 DNA reads as TGCGCCAGCAGCGAGAACCTAGATACGCAGTATTTT. Translating gives CASSENLDTQYF. The full variable domain, with the rest looked up from reference TRBV5-1 and TRBJ2-3, is KAGVTQTPRYLIKTRGQQVTLSCSPISGHRSVSWYQQTPGQGLQFLFEYFSETQRNKGNFPGRFSGRQFSNSRSEMNVSTLELGDSALYLCASSENLDTQYFGPGTRLTVL.